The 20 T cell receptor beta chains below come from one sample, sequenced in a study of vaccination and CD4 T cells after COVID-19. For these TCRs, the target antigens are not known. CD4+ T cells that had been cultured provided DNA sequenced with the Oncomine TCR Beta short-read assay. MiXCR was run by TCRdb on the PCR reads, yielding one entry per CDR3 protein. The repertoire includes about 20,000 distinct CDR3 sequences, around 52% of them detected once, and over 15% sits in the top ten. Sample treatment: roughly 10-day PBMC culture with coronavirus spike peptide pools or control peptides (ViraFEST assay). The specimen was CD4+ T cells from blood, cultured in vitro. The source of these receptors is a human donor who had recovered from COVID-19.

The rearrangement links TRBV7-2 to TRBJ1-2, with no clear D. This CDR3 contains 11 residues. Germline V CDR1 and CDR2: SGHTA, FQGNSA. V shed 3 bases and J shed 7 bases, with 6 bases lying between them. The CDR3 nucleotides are TGTGCCAGCAGCTTGAGTGGTGGCTACACCTTC. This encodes CASSLSGGYTF.

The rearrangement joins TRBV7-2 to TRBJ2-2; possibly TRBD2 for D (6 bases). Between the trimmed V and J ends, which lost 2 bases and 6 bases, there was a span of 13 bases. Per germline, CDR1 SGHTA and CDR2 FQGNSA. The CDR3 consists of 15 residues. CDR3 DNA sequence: TGTGCCAGCAGCTTAACTAGCCGGGTTTCCGGGGAGCTGTTTTTT. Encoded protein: CASSLTSRVSGELFF.

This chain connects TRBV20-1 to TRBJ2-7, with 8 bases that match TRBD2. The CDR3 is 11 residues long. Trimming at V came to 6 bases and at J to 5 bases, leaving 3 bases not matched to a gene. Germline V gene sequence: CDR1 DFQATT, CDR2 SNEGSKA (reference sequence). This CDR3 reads CSAGGAHEQYF. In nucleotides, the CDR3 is TGCAGTGCCGGGGGGGCCCACGAGCAGTACTTC.

CDR3 amino acids: CATSSIGYEQYF. CDR3 coding DNA: TGTGCCACCAGCAGTATTGGCTACGAGCAGTACTTC. This chain joins TRBV24-1 and TRBJ2-7; D is undetermined. The CDR3 totals 12 residues. CDR1 is KGHDR and CDR2 is SFDVKD in the germline V gene. The V and J ends lost 7 bases and 3 bases respectively, with 9 bases between them.

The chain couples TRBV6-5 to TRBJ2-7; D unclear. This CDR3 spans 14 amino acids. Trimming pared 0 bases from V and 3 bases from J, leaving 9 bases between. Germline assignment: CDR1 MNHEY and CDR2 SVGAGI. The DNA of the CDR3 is TGTGCCAGCAGTTACTCGGCCGGCGTCTACGAGCAGTACTTC. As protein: CASSYSAGVYEQYF.

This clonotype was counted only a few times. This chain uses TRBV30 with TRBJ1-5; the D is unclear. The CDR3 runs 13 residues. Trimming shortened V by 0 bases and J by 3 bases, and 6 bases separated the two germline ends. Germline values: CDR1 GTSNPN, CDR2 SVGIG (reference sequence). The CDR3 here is CAWSVRNNQPQHF. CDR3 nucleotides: TGTGCCTGGAGTGTGAGGAACAATCAGCCCCAGCATTTT.

The CDR3 is CASSLDEGYYGYTF. DNA for the CDR3: TGTGCCAGCAGCTTAGATGAGGGCTACTATGGCTACACCTTC. The chain is built from TRBV7-9 and TRBJ1-2; D not certain. The CDR3 sequence is 14 residues long. CDR1 SEHNR and CDR2 FQNEAQ come from the germline V gene (reference sequence). V lost 1 base and J lost 3, with 9 bases in between.

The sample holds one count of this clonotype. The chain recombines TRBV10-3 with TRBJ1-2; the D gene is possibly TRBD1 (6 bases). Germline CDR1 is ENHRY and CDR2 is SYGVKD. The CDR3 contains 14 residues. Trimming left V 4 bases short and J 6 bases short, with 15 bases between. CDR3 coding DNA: TGTGCCATCAGTGGGGACACGATGATTCATGGCTACACCTTC. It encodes CAISGDTMIHGYTF.

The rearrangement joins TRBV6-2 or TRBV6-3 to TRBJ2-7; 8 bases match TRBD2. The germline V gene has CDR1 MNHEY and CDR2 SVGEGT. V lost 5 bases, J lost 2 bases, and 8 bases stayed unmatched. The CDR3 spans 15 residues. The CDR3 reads CASSITGTRPYEQYF. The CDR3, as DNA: TGTGCCAGCAGTATAACCGGGACTAGGCCCTACGAGCAGTACTTC.

The CDR3 bases are TGCAGCGGTAGCGGGGGGGCCTGGACAGATACGCAGTATTTT. It is translated as CSGSGGAWTDTQYF. The chain links TRBV29-1 to TRBJ2-3; 11 bases align to TRBD2. This CDR3 contains 14 residues. V was clipped by 7 bases and J by 3 bases; unmatched bases: 6. Germline V gene lookup returns CDR1 SQVTM and CDR2 ANQGSEA.

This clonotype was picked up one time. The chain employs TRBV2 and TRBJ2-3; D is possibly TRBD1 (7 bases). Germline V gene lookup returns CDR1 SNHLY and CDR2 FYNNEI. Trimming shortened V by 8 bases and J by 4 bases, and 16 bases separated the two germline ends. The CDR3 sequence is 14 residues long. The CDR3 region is CASASPGGPDTQYF. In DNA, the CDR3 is TGTGCCAGCGCCTCCCCAGGGGGGCCAGATACGCAGTATTTT.

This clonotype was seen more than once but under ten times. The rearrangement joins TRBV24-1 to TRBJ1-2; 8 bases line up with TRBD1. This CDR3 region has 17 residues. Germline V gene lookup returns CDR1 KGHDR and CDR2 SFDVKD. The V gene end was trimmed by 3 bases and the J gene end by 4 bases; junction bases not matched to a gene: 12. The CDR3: CATSDEPQGASGYGYTF. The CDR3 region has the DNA TGTGCCACCAGTGATGAACCCCAGGGGGCGAGCGGCTATGGCTACACCTTC.

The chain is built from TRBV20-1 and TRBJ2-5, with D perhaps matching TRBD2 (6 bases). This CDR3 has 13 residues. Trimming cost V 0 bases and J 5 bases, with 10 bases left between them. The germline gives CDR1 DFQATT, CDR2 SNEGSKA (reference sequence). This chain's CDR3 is CSARDPGAETQYF. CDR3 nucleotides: TGCAGTGCTAGAGATCCGGGAGCTGAGACCCAGTACTTC.

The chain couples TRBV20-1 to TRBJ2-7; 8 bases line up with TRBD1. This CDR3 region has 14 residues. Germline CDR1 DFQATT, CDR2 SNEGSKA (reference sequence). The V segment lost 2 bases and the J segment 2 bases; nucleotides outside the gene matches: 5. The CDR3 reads CSARIDRGPYEQYF. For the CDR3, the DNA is TGCAGTGCTAGAATCGACAGGGGCCCCTACGAGCAGTACTTC.

The CDR3 protein is CASSLDQIDTGELFF. CDR3 sequence (DNA): TGTGCCAGCTCACTCGATCAAATAGACACCGGGGAGCTGTTTTTT. The V and J genes are TRBV18 and TRBJ2-2; D gene uncertain. In germline, CDR1 is KGHSH, CDR2 LQKENI. The CDR3 runs 15 residues. Trimming left V 4 bases short and J 3 bases short, with 12 bases between.

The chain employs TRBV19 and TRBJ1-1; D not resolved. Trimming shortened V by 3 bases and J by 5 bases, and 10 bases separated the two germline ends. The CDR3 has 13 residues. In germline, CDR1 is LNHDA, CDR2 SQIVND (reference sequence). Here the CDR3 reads CASSILGETEAFF. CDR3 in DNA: TGTGCCAGTAGTATTCTTGGGGAGACTGAAGCTTTCTTT.

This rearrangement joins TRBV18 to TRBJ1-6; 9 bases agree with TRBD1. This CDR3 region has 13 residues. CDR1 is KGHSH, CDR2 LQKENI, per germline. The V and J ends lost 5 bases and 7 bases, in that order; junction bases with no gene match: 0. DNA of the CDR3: TGTGCCAGCTCAGGACAGGGGAATTCACCCCTCCACTTT. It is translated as CASSGQGNSPLHF.

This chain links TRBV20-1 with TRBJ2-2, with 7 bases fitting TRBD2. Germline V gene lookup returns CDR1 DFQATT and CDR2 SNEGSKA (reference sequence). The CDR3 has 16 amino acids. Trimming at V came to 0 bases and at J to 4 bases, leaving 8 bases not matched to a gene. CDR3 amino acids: CSARDRTGGGTGELFF. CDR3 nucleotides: TGCAGTGCTAGAGATAGGACGGGAGGCGGCACCGGGGAGCTGTTTTTT.

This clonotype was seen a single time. The DNA of the CDR3 is TGCGCCAGCAGTCCCGGGAGCTCTTACAATGAGCAGTTCTTC. It is translated as CASSPGSSYNEQFF. J is TRBJ2-1 and V is TRBV10-1; perhaps TRBD2 as D (6 bases). CDR3 length: 14 amino acids. V lost 5 bases to trimming and J lost 4 bases, with 12 bases between them. The germline V gene has CDR1 WNHNN and CDR2 SYGVQD (reference sequence).

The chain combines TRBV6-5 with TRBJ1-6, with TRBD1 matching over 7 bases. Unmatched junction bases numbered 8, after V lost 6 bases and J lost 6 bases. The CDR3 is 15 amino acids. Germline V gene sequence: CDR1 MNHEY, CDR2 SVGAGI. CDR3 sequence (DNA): TGTGCCAGCAGGTACCAGGGGGGCTCTAATTCACCCCTCCACTTT. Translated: CASRYQGGSNSPLHF.